The 10 T cell receptor beta chains in this list originate from one sample, sequenced in a study of cytomegalovirus exposure and HLA in healthy donors. Amplification used 60 Vbeta primers and 13 Jbeta primers. The protocol was immunoSEQ multiplex PCR, while the TCRdb copy is restricted to in-frame clones and leaves out a portion. Of roughly 95,000 clones in the sample, over 60% were seen once. The material sequenced was PBMCs. Receptors were obtained from a man aged 25-45 years in good health and CMV-seropositive.

V is TRBV4-2 and J is TRBJ2-5, with D perhaps matching TRBD1 (5 bases). V lost 5 bases and J lost 2, with 9 bases in between. Germline V lookup: CDR1 LGHNA, CDR2 YNFKEQ. The CDR3 sequence is 13 residues long. CDR3 DNA sequence: TGTGCCAGCAGCTATCGACAGCAAGAGACCCAGTACTTC. Amino acids: CASSYRQQETQYF.

This chain connects TRBV5-1 to TRBJ2-2; 8 bases map to TRBD2. Germline V gene sequence: CDR1 SGHRS, CDR2 YFSETQ. The CDR3 consists of 16 residues. After removal of 3 bases from V and 3 bases from J, the junction contained 7 bases not matched to a gene. The CDR3 spells CASSSPGLEYTGELFF. The CDR3 DNA reads as TGCGCCAGCAGCTCCCCGGGACTAGAGTACACCGGGGAGCTGTTTTTT. The full variable domain, completed using reference TRBV5-1 and TRBJ2-2, is KAGVTQTPRYLIKTRGQQVTLSCSPISGHRSVSWYQQTPGQGLQFLFEYFSETQRNKGNFPGRFSGRQFSNSRSEMNVSTLELGDSALYLCASSSPGLEYTGELFFGEGSRLTVL.

The chain couples TRBV27 to TRBJ1-4, with a weak D call TRBD1 (5 bases). Germline V gene lookup returns CDR1 MNHEY and CDR2 SMNVEV (reference sequence). This CDR3 comprises 16 residues. V shed 2 bases and J shed 6 bases, with 16 bases lying between them. This chain's CDR3 is CASSLRMGGGDEKLFF. CDR3 bases: TGTGCCAGCAGTTTAAGAATGGGCGGGGGGGATGAAAAACTGTTTTTT.

The chain is built from TRBV28 and TRBJ1-1; D possibly corresponds to TRBD1 (5 bases). Germline CDR1 reads MDHEN; CDR2 reads SYDVKM. V lost 6 bases, J lost 3 bases, and 14 bases lay in between. CDR3 length equals 14 residues. This chain's CDR3 is CASSAGGGYTEAFF. The CDR3 DNA sequence: TGTGCCAGCAGCGCGGGGGGGGGATACACTGAAGCTTTCTTT.

The rearrangement uses TRBV5-1 and TRBJ2-3; D is possibly TRBD1 (5 bases). The length of the CDR3 is 15 residues. The V gene's germline CDR1 is SGHRS and CDR2 YFSETQ. V was shortened by 0 bases and J by 5 bases, with 13 bases between the two germline ends. In DNA, the CDR3 is TGCGCCAGCAGCTTGGCGGACATTTTTAAAGATACGCAGTATTTT. It codes for CASSLADIFKDTQYF.

The chain recombines TRBV30 with TRBJ1-5; weak D call: TRBD1 (5 bases). Germline values: CDR1 GTSNPN, CDR2 SVGIG (reference sequence). This CDR3 comprises 18 residues. With 3 bases removed from V and 1 base from J, the gap between germline ends came to 22 bases. This CDR3 is CAWRSWWQGEKSNQPQHF. The CDR3 DNA is TGTGCCTGGAGGAGCTGGTGGCAGGGTGAAAAGAGCAATCAGCCCCAGCATTTT.

The chain has TRBV2 and TRBJ1-5; D gene uncertain. CDR1 and CDR2 from the germline V gene are SNHLY and FYNNEI. Trimming stripped 8 bases from V and 2 bases from J, with 10 bases between. The CDR3 is 13 amino acids. The CDR3 reads CASAREGNQPQHF. CDR3 nucleotide sequence: TGTGCCAGCGCCCGGGAGGGCAATCAGCCCCAGCATTTT. Full variable domain (outside the CDR3, taken from reference TRBV2 and TRBJ1-5): EPEVTQTPSHQVTQMGQEVILRCVPISNHLYFYWYRQILGQKVEFLVSFYNNEISEKSEIFDDQFSVERPDGSNFTLKIRSTKLEDSAMYFCASAREGNQPQHFGDGTRLSIL.

The chain links TRBV7-9 to TRBJ2-5, with TRBD1 matching 7 bases. Per the germline V gene, CDR1 is SEHNR and CDR2 is FQNEAQ (reference sequence). Trimming took 4 bases from V and 1 from J; bases not matched to a gene: 6. The CDR3 is 15 residues long. The CDR3 here is CASSSLQGTQETQYF. In nucleotides, the CDR3 is TGTGCCAGCAGCTCCCTACAGGGGACCCAAGAGACCCAGTACTTC.

The rearrangement joins TRBV7-2 to TRBJ1-2; 9 nucleotides align to TRBD1. CDR3 length: 15 amino acids. With 4 bases clipped from V and 4 bases from J, the junction kept 7 bases outside the gene matches. Germline lookup yields CDR1 SGHTA and CDR2 FQGNSA. CDR3 sequence (DNA): TGTGCCAGCAGCTCATGGGACAGGGAGGCCTATGGCTACACCTTC. Protein: CASSSWDREAYGYTF. The entire variable domain, with the rest obtained from reference TRBV7-2 and TRBJ1-2, is as follows: GAGVSQSPSNKVTEKGKDVELRCDPISGHTALYWYRQSLGQGLEFLIYFQGNSAPDKSGLPSDRFSAERTGGSVSTLTIQRTQQEDSAVYLCASSSWDREAYGYTFGSGTRLTVV.

The chain has TRBV5-4 and TRBJ1-1; D remains ambiguous. This CDR3 contains 11 residues. Germline-derived CDR1 and CDR2 are SGHNT and YYREEE (reference sequence). V shed 0 bases and J shed 7 bases, with 4 bases lying between them. The CDR3 is CASSLAGEAFF. The CDR3 nucleotides are TGTGCCAGCAGCTTGGCAGGTGAAGCTTTCTTT.